The 9 T cell receptor beta chains presented below share a single source sample, sequenced in a study of T cells after yellow fever vaccination (dated by TCRdb to the late 2010s). The intended sense of this specimen's treatment or condition label: live attenuated yellow fever vaccine strain. Library method: 5' RACE. TCRdb lists the instrument as Illumina HiSeq 2500. The public reads were reanalyzed by TCRdb: fastp trimming at Q25, MiXCR alignment, in-frame beta chains only. Each entry is one CDR3 protein sequence, shown with its most common DNA and genes. This sample is represented by around 340,000 distinct CDR3 sequences; approximately 9% of them were singletons. Of the sample, roughly 18% falls within the top ten clones. The starting material was PBMCs, obtained on the day of the first yellow fever vaccination. The receptor source for this set is a man between 18 and 29 years old who received the YFV17D yellow fever vaccine.

This chain joins TRBV7-6 and TRBJ2-3; D ambiguous. The CDR3 sequence is 14 residues long. Germline assignment: CDR1 SGHVS and CDR2 FNYEAQ. V shed 6 bases and J shed 4 bases, with 14 bases lying between them. The CDR3 region is CASSQPVGSDTQYF. For the CDR3, the DNA is TGTGCCAGCAGTCAACCGGTAGGGTCAGATACGCAGTATTTT.

The sample holds a few counts of this clonotype. The chain couples TRBV6-5 to TRBJ1-2; the match to TRBD1 covers 7 bases. The length of the CDR3 is 14 residues. V shed 2 bases and J 7 bases; nucleotides not matched to a gene: 7. In germline, CDR1 is MNHEY, CDR2 SVGAGI. In DNA, the CDR3 is TGTGCCAGCAGTTACCGGAGGACAGGCGGTGGCTACACCTTC. As protein: CASSYRRTGGGYTF.

There are many counts of this clonotype. The V and J genes are TRBV7-2 and TRBJ2-7; 8 bases agree with TRBD2. The CDR3 is made up of 14 amino acids. The germline CDR1 and CDR2 sequences are SGHTA and FQGNSA. The V and J ends lost 4 bases and 5 bases, in that order; junction bases with no gene match: 7. CDR3 sequence (DNA): TGTGCCAGCAGCTCTCGGGGGGGGATCGACGAGCAGTACTTC. Its protein is CASSSRGGIDEQYF.

The chain has TRBV7-2 and TRBJ2-1; 16 bases agree with TRBD2. The CDR3 spans 17 residues. Germline CDR1 and CDR2: SGHTA and FQGNSA. Trimming cost V 3 bases and J 7 bases; bases outside gene matches: 6. In DNA, the CDR3 is TGTGCCAGCAGCTTCTCCGGGACTAGCGGGGGGGTAAATGAGCAGTTCTTC. It is translated as CASSFSGTSGGVNEQFF.

The chain carries TRBV21-1 and TRBJ2-7; the table's D call TRBD1 went unverified against the DNA. TRBV21-1 is given as a pseudogene. CDR3 length equals 14 residues. The CDR3 sequence: CASLRMGEPYEQYV. The CDR3 bases are TGTGCCAGCCTCAGGATGGGGGAACCCTACGAGCAGTACGTC.

Many counts were recorded for this clonotype. The chain links TRBV7-2 to TRBJ2-2; D may match TRBD1 or TRBD2 (6 bases each). Deletions cut 2 bases from V and 5 bases from J, with 12 bases between. The CDR3 has 15 amino acids. Germline CDR1 SGHTA, CDR2 FQGNSA. The CDR3 region is CASSLFQGGTGELFF. DNA for the CDR3: TGTGCCAGCAGCTTATTCCAAGGGGGGACCGGGGAGCTGTTTTTT.

This clonotype showed up many times. The J gene is TRBJ2-5, the V gene TRBV10-3; 9 bases match TRBD1. Germline lookup yields CDR1 ENHRY and CDR2 SYGVKD. Trimming cost V 4 bases and J 3 bases; bases outside gene matches: 3. The CDR3 is 14 amino acids. CDR3 sequence reads: CAISATGGEETQYF. CDR3 sequence (DNA): TGTGCCATCAGTGCGACAGGGGGGGAAGAGACCCAGTACTTC.

The chain is built from TRBV28 and TRBJ1-1; no definite D call. Germline CDR1 reads MDHEN; CDR2 reads SYDVKM. This CDR3 contains 10 residues. Trimming cost V 5 bases and J 13 bases, with 11 bases left between them. CDR3: CASSRLVSFF. CDR3 bases: TGTGCCAGCAGTCGACTTGTAAGTTTCTTT.

Only a few counts were recorded for this clonotype. V usage is TRBV7-9 and J usage is TRBJ1-1, with D uncertain. The CDR3 is 13 residues long. Germline CDR1 is SEHNR and CDR2 is FQNEAQ (reference sequence). Deletions cut 4 bases from V and 0 bases from J, with 6 bases between. CDR3 region: CASSSPLNTEAFF. CDR3 in DNA: TGTGCCAGCAGCTCCCCTTTGAACACTGAAGCTTTCTTT.